Presented here are 13 T cell receptor beta chains from one specimen sequenced in a study of blood T cell repertoires in COVID-19. Here immunoSEQ multiplex PCR was the method, and the copy in TCRdb shows in-frame clones only, minus some. The data show around 450,000 clones, around 87% seen once. Material: PBMCs or T cells enriched from blood (not recorded which). The receptor source for this set is a woman younger than 35 who had recovered from COVID-19.

The J gene is TRBJ2-7, the V gene TRBV6-5; D may be TRBD1 (6 bases). This CDR3 contains 15 residues. The V end was cut by 6 bases, the J end by 7 bases, with 22 bases between. The germline V gene encodes CDR1 MNHEY and CDR2 SVGAGI. CDR3 region: CASRLKFQGMGEQYF. CDR3 nucleotide sequence: TGTGCCAGCAGACTTAAGTTTCAGGGGATGGGAGAGCAGTACTTC.

The genes are TRBV3-1 (or the pseudogene TRBV3-2) and TRBJ1-1, with no clear D. This CDR3 contains 15 residues. V was pared by 2 bases and J by 6 bases, with 16 bases between. Germline assignment: CDR1 LGHDT and CDR2 YNNKEL (reference sequence). CDR3 sequence: CASSQNLQPWPEAFF. CDR3 coding DNA: TGTGCCAGCAGCCAAAATTTACAGCCTTGGCCTGAAGCTTTCTTT.

The V gene is TRBV19, the J gene TRBJ1-4, with a possible D match to TRBD1 (6 bases). Germline V gene data show CDR1 as LNHDA and CDR2 as SQIVND (reference sequence). The CDR3 runs to 15 residues. Between the trimmed V and J ends, which lost 3 bases and 7 bases, there was a span of 15 bases. The CDR3: CASSIGARGGEKLFF. The CDR3, as DNA: TGTGCCAGTAGTATTGGAGCCAGGGGCGGTGAAAAACTGTTTTTT. Looking up the rest from reference TRBV19 and TRBJ1-4 gives the full variable domain: DGGITQSPKYLFRKEGQNVTLSCEQNLNHDAMYWYRQDPGQGLRLIYYSQIVNDFQKGDIAEGYSVSREKKESFPLTVTSAQKNPTAFYLCASSIGARGGEKLFFGSGTQLSVL.

The chain couples TRBV29-1 to TRBJ2-7, with 8 bases that match TRBD1. The trim removed 7 bases at V and 6 bases at J, leaving 8 bases unmatched. The CDR3 totals 12 residues. Looked up from germline, CDR1 is SQVTM and CDR2 is ANQGSEA. The CDR3 region is CSAWTGTGEQYF. The CDR3, as DNA: TGCAGCGCCTGGACAGGGACTGGCGAGCAGTACTTC.

This chain's CDR3 is CASSPSNNYGYTF. The CDR3 coding sequence is TGTGCCAGTAGTCCCTCTAATAACTATGGCTACACCTTC. The rearrangement joins TRBV19 to TRBJ1-2, with D uncertain. CDR1 is LNHDA and CDR2 is SQIVND in the germline V gene (reference sequence). The CDR3 extends over 13 amino acids. V shed 5 bases and J shed 1 base, with 8 bases lying between them. Filled out from reference TRBV19 and TRBJ1-2, the complete variable domain reads DGGITQSPKYLFRKEGQNVTLSCEQNLNHDAMYWYRQDPGQGLRLIYYSQIVNDFQKGDIAEGYSVSREKKESFPLTVTSAQKNPTAFYLCASSPSNNYGYTFGSGTRLTVV.

V usage is TRBV2 and J usage is TRBJ2-4; D is perhaps TRBD2 (6 bases). Trimming shortened V by 6 bases and J by 0 bases, and 12 bases separated the two germline ends. The germline CDR1 and CDR2 sequences are SNHLY and FYNNEI. The CDR3 has 15 amino acids. CDR3 bases: TGTGCCAGCAGGGGGACTGTCCTAGCCAAAAACATTCAGTACTTC. As protein: CASRGTVLAKNIQYF.

The V and J genes are TRBV28 and TRBJ1-2; D gene ambiguous. This CDR3 is 14 amino acids long. Germline V gene data show CDR1 as MDHEN and CDR2 as SYDVKM. V was pared by 3 bases and J by 4 bases, with 12 bases between. The CDR3 loop reads CASSFGGAVYGYTF. Written as DNA, the CDR3 is TGTGCCAGCAGTTTCGGCGGAGCCGTCTATGGCTACACCTTC.

This clone was counted between two and nine times. The V and J genes are TRBV11-2 and TRBJ2-2, with D unresolved. The CDR3 spans 14 residues. Between the trimmed V and J ends, which lost 2 bases and 5 bases, there was a span of 9 bases. Germline CDR1 reads SGHAT; CDR2 reads FQNNGV. This chain's CDR3 is CASSLRILTGELFF. For the CDR3, the DNA is TGTGCCAGCAGCTTAAGAATCCTAACCGGGGAGCTGTTTTTT.

The V and J genes are TRBV7-9 and TRBJ2-3, with 8 nucleotides matching TRBD2. The CDR3 is 16 amino acids. The germline gives CDR1 SEHNR, CDR2 FQNEAQ (reference sequence). The V segment lost 4 bases and the J segment 8 bases; nucleotides outside the gene matches: 14. The CDR3 reads CASSSTRGVGQGTQYF. CDR3 DNA: TGTGCCAGCAGCTCAACGCGGGGGGTCGGACAAGGTACGCAGTATTTT.

This sequence joins TRBV10-2 and TRBJ1-6; TRBD1 matches at 8 bases. The CDR3 is 13 residues long. Germline V gene sequence: CDR1 WSHSY, CDR2 SAAADI. V was pared by 4 bases and J by 9 bases, with 2 bases of the junction left unmatched. The CDR3 here is CASSAGGRSPLHF. DNA for the CDR3: TGCGCCAGCAGTGCAGGGGGCCGTTCACCCCTCCACTTT.

The chain combines TRBV19 with TRBJ1-1; TRBD1 might be the D (6 bases). Germline V CDR1 and CDR2: LNHDA, SQIVND (reference sequence). Trimming stripped 6 bases from V and 11 bases from J, with 13 bases between. The CDR3 consists of 11 residues. The CDR3 reads CASRDRFMAFF. The CDR3 bases are TGTGCCAGTAGGGACAGATTTATGGCTTTCTTT.

V usage is TRBV2 and J usage is TRBJ2-7; tentative D call: TRBD1 (5 bases). The length of the CDR3 is 12 residues. V lost 6 bases and J lost 5, with 11 bases in between. The germline V gene encodes CDR1 SNHLY and CDR2 FYNNEI. The CDR3 spells CASRGDSNEQYF. CDR3 sequence (DNA): TGTGCCAGCAGAGGGGATTCGAACGAGCAGTACTTC.

This clone came up a few times. J is TRBJ2-4 and V is TRBV19; D not certain. This CDR3 region has 14 residues. In germline, CDR1 is LNHDA, CDR2 SQIVND (reference sequence). Trimming took 4 bases from V and 1 from J, leaving 8 bases between them. CDR3 DNA: TGTGCCAGTAGTAGCGGTGATGCCAAAAACATTCAGTACTTC. Protein product: CASSSGDAKNIQYF.